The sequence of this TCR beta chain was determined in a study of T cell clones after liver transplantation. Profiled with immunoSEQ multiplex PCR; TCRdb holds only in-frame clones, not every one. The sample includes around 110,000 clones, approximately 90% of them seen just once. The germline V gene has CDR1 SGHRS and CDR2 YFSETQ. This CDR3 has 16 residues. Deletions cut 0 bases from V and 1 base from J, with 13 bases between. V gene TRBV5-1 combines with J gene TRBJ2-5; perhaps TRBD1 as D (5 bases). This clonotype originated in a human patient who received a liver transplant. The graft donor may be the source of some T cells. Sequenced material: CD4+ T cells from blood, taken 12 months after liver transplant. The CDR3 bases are TGCGCCAGCAGCTTGGAGGGGATGTCAGTCCAAGAGACCCAGTACTTC. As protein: CASSLEGMSVQETQYF.